These T cell receptor beta chains were read from a single sample in a study of cytomegalovirus exposure and HLA in healthy donors. The repertoire was sequenced with immunoSEQ multiplex PCR; TCRdb's copy has only in-frame clones and lacks some. The sample contains around 200,000 clones, more than 80% of which appear only once. Material for sequencing was PBMCs. The receptors originated from a woman between 50 and 59 years old in good health and CMV-seropositive. Both conserved end residues are part of each CDR3. Each record gives: V gene, J gene, D gene, clone size, CDR3 DNA, CDR3 protein. A D gene is named only where the DNA matches it firmly. Expanded clones get a size class; other rows say once, few or many, or leave the size out.

V gene: TRBV7-9
J gene: TRBJ1-6
D gene: NA
clone size: NA
CDR3 DNA: TGTTCCAGCAGCTTACCAAATTCACCCCTCCACTTT
CDR3 protein: CSSSLPNSPLHF

V gene: TRBV7-3
J gene: TRBJ2-5
D gene: NA
clone size: NA
CDR3 DNA: TGTGCCAGCAGCTTAGAGGGTAAACAAGAGACCCAGTACTTC
CDR3 protein: CASSLEGKQETQYF

V gene: TRBV18
J gene: TRBJ2-2
D gene: TRBD1
clone size: once
CDR3 DNA: TGTGCCAGCTCACCACCCGTCGGACAGGGTCAGAACACCGGGGAGCTGTTTTTT
CDR3 protein: CASSPPVGQGQNTGELFF

V gene: TRBV21-1
J gene: TRBJ2-1
D gene: NA
clone size: NA
CDR3 DNA: TGTGCCAGCAGCACGACAGGGAATGAGCAGTTCTTC
CDR3 protein: CASSTTGNEQFF

V gene: TRBV7-2
J gene: TRBJ2-1
D gene: TRBD1
clone size: NA
CDR3 DNA: TGTGCCAGCAGCTTAGATGGGGGACAGGGCTTCTACAATGAGCAGTTCTTC
CDR3 protein: CASSLDGGQGFYNEQFF

V gene: TRBV27
J gene: TRBJ1-2
D gene: NA
clone size: few
CDR3 DNA: TGTGCCAGCAGTTTGTCCGGGGGAGGCGGCTACACCTTC
CDR3 protein: CASSLSGGGGYTF

V gene: TRBV2
J gene: TRBJ2-7
D gene: TRBD1
clone size: NA
CDR3 DNA: TGTGCCAGCAGCTCAGGGGGCAGCTCCTACGAGCAGTACTTC
CDR3 protein: CASSSGGSSYEQYF

V gene: TRBV11-2
J gene: TRBJ2-7
D gene: TRBD1
clone size: NA
CDR3 DNA: TGTGCCAGCAGCCCCCGGACAGGGTTTTCCTACGAGCAGTACTTC
CDR3 protein: CASSPRTGFSYEQYF

V gene: TRBV2
J gene: TRBJ1-5
D gene: NA
clone size: NA
CDR3 DNA: TGTGCCACCCGCCGGGACACCAATCAGCCCCAGCATTTT
CDR3 protein: CATRRDTNQPQHF

V gene: TRBV5-1
J gene: TRBJ2-1
D gene: NA
clone size: NA
CDR3 DNA: TGCGCCAGCAGCGTTACAGGGTACCCCTACAATGAGCAGTTCTTC
CDR3 protein: CASSVTGYPYNEQFF

V gene: TRBV19
J gene: TRBJ1-2
D gene: NA
clone size: NA
CDR3 DNA: TGTGCCAGTAGTATCTCAGTTAACTATGGCTACACCTTC
CDR3 protein: CASSISVNYGYTF

V gene: TRBV28
J gene: TRBJ2-7
D gene: TRBD2
clone size: NA
CDR3 DNA: TGTGCCAGCAGCCCTCCGATCGGACTAGCGTTGGCCGAGCAGTACTTC
CDR3 protein: CASSPPIGLALAEQYF

V gene: TRBV19
J gene: TRBJ2-7
D gene: TRBD2
clone size: NA
CDR3 DNA: TGTGCCAGTAGTACTCCCCCGTCGACTAGCATTCACTTC
CDR3 protein: CASSTPPSTSIHF

V gene: TRBV4-2
J gene: TRBJ2-2
D gene: TRBD2
clone size: NA
CDR3 DNA: TGTGCCAGCAGCCAAGATTGGGGGGGGGCCGGGGAGCTGTTTTTT
CDR3 protein: CASSQDWGGAGELFF

V gene: TRBV5-3
J gene: TRBJ2-7
D gene: NA
clone size: NA
CDR3 DNA: TGTGCCAGAAGCTTGGCCGTTTACGAGCAGTACTTC
CDR3 protein: CARSLAVYEQYF

V gene: TRBV10-2
J gene: TRBJ2-3
D gene: NA
clone size: few
CDR3 DNA: TGCGCCACGCGGACTACTAGCACAGATACGCAGTATTTT
CDR3 protein: CATRTTSTDTQYF

V gene: TRBV6-6
J gene: TRBJ1-1
D gene: TRBD1
clone size: NA
CDR3 DNA: TGTGCCAGCAGAGACAGGGATGACACTGAAGCTTTCTTT
CDR3 protein: CASRDRDDTEAFF

V gene: TRBV27
J gene: TRBJ1-1
D gene: NA
clone size: NA
CDR3 DNA: TGTGCCAGCAGTAAACAGGGAGAGAACACTGAAGCTTTCTTT
CDR3 protein: CASSKQGENTEAFF

V gene: TRBV10-3
J gene: TRBJ2-7
D gene: TRBD1
clone size: NA
CDR3 DNA: TGTGCCATCCGACAGGGCTACGAGCAGTACTTC
CDR3 protein: CAIRQGYEQYF

V gene: TRBV18
J gene: TRBJ1-2
D gene: NA
clone size: NA
CDR3 DNA: TGTGCCAGCTCTCGAACCCAGGGATTCGACTATGGCTACACCTTC
CDR3 protein: CASSRTQGFDYGYTF

V gene: TRBV6-1
J gene: TRBJ2-1
D gene: NA
clone size: NA
CDR3 DNA: TGTGCCATCAGTGAAGGCGCGTCAGGTGAGCAGTTCTTC
CDR3 protein: CAISEGASGEQFF

V gene: TRBV6-1
J gene: TRBJ1-2
D gene: TRBD1
clone size: NA
CDR3 DNA: TGTGCCAGCAGTGAAGGACAGGGAGTCTATGGCTACACCTTC
CDR3 protein: CASSEGQGVYGYTF

V gene: TRBV29-1
J gene: TRBJ1-2
D gene: NA
clone size: NA
CDR3 DNA: TGCAGCGTGGGGCCGGGTTGGGGGCTGTCGGATGGCTACACCTTC
CDR3 protein: CSVGPGWGLSDGYTF

V gene: TRBV7-9
J gene: TRBJ2-1
D gene: NA
clone size: NA
CDR3 DNA: TGTGCCAGCAGCTTATACTCCGGAGGGTCCCCCTTCAATGAGCAGTTCTTC
CDR3 protein: CASSLYSGGSPFNEQFF

V gene: TRBV10-3
J gene: TRBJ2-2
D gene: TRBD2
clone size: NA
CDR3 DNA: TGTGCCATCAGAGGACTAGCGGGGGACGGGGAGCTGTTTTTT
CDR3 protein: CAIRGLAGDGELFF

V gene: TRBV19
J gene: TRBJ2-3
D gene: TRBD1
clone size: once
CDR3 DNA: TGTGCCAGTAGTATAGATGGGACAGGCACAGATACGCAGTATTTT
CDR3 protein: CASSIDGTGTDTQYF

V gene: TRBV7-2
J gene: TRBJ2-3
D gene: TRBD2
clone size: NA
CDR3 DNA: TGTGCCAGCAGCCTACTAGCGGGGACGGGCACAGATACGCAGTATTTT
CDR3 protein: CASSLLAGTGTDTQYF

V gene: TRBV18
J gene: TRBJ2-7
D gene: TRBD1
clone size: NA
CDR3 DNA: TGTGCCAGCTCAGAAGGGGGCCTACCCTACGAGCAGTACTTC
CDR3 protein: CASSEGGLPYEQYF

V gene: TRBV6-5
J gene: TRBJ2-7
D gene: NA
clone size: NA
CDR3 DNA: TGTGCCAGCAGTTACGCGCCTAGTATCTACGAGCAGTACTTC
CDR3 protein: CASSYAPSIYEQYF

V gene: TRBV19
J gene: TRBJ2-2
D gene: TRBD1
clone size: NA
CDR3 DNA: TGTGCCAGTAGGGTGGGACAGGCGAACACCGGGGAGCTGTTTTTT
CDR3 protein: CASRVGQANTGELFF

V gene: TRBV29-1
J gene: TRBJ2-2
D gene: NA
clone size: NA
CDR3 DNA: TGCAGCGTTGATCGGGGGACCGGGGAGCTGTTTTTT
CDR3 protein: CSVDRGTGELFF

V gene: TRBV9
J gene: TRBJ2-2
D gene: NA
clone size: NA
CDR3 DNA: TGTGCCAGCAGCCCCCGGAACACCGGGGAGCTGTTTTTT
CDR3 protein: CASSPRNTGELFF

V gene: TRBV5-1
J gene: TRBJ2-1
D gene: NA
clone size: NA
CDR3 DNA: TGCGCCAGCAGCTTGGAGGGGGGGGCGGGCGATGAGCAGTTCTTC
CDR3 protein: CASSLEGGAGDEQFF

V gene: TRBV6-5
J gene: TRBJ1-6
D gene: NA
clone size: NA
CDR3 DNA: TGTGCCAGCAGTTACGCCAGGGTCTATAATTCACCCCTCCACTTT
CDR3 protein: CASSYARVYNSPLHF

V gene: TRBV6-5
J gene: TRBJ1-2
D gene: NA
clone size: NA
CDR3 DNA: TGTGCCAGCAGCGAGGGTGCTAACTATGGCTACACCTTC
CDR3 protein: CASSEGANYGYTF

V gene: TRBV2
J gene: TRBJ1-1
D gene: TRBD1
clone size: NA
CDR3 DNA: TGTGCCAGCAGGACCACAGGGGGCCGGCGTGAAGCTTTCTTT
CDR3 protein: CASRTTGGRREAFF

V gene: TRBV27
J gene: TRBJ2-7
D gene: TRBD2
clone size: NA
CDR3 DNA: TGTGCCAGCAAACTAGCGGGGGCTCCCTACGAGCAGTACTTC
CDR3 protein: CASKLAGAPYEQYF

V gene: TRBV5-1
J gene: TRBJ1-2
D gene: TRBD1
clone size: NA
CDR3 DNA: TGCGCCAGCAGCCCGCGACAGGGGTTGGCTAGTGGCTACACCTTC
CDR3 protein: CASSPRQGLASGYTF

V gene: TRBV5-6
J gene: TRBJ1-4
D gene: NA
clone size: few
CDR3 DNA: TGTGCCAGCAGCCGACGGACAGCAACTAATGAAAAACTGTTTTTT
CDR3 protein: CASSRRTATNEKLFF

V gene: TRBV6-1
J gene: TRBJ1-1
D gene: NA
clone size: NA
CDR3 DNA: TGTGCCAGCACTCGGGGGGGAGGGAACACTGAAGCTTTCTTT
CDR3 protein: CASTRGGGNTEAFF